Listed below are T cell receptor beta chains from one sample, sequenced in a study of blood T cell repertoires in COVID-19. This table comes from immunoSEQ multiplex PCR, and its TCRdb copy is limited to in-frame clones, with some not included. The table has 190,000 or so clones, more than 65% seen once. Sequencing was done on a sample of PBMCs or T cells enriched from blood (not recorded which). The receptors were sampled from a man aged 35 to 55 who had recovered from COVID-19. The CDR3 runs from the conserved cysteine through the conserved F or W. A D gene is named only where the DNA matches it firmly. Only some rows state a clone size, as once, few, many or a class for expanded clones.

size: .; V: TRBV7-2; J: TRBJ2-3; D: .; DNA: TGTGCCAGCAGCTTAGGTTCGGGGGGCACAGATACGCAGTATTTT; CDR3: CASSLGSGGTDTQYF
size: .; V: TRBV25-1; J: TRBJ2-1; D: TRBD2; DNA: TGTGCCAGCAGTGAATTTGGTCTTACTAGCGGGTCATACAATGAGCAGTTCTTC; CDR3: CASSEFGLTSGSYNEQFF
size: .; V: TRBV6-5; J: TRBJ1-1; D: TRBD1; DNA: TGTGCCAGCAGTTACTCGACAGGGGCGGACACTGAAGCTTTCTTT; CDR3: CASSYSTGADTEAFF
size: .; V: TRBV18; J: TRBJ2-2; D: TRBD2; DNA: TGTGCCAGCTCCGCACGCAGCGGGGGGGCCGTTACCGGGGAGCTGTTTTTT; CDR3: CASSARSGGAVTGELFF
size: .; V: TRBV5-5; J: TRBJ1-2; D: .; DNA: TGTGCCAGCAGCTTGGACACCCACTATGGCTACACCTTC; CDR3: CASSLDTHYGYTF
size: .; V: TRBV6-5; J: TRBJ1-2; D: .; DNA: TGTGCCAGCAGTCCGCGTCCCCCCCATGGCTACACCTTC; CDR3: CASSPRPPHGYTF
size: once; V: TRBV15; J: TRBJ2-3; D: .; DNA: TGTGCCACCAGCAGAGGGGAGGGGGGGCAGTGGGATACGCAGTATTTT; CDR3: CATSRGEGGQWDTQYF
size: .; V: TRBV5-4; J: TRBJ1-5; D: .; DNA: TGTGCCAGCAGCCTGGGGGGGGGTAAACAGCCCCAGCATTTT; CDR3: CASSLGGGKQPQHF
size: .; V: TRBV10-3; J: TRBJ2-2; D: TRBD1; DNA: TGTGCCATCAGTACAGGGGTCGACACCGGGGAGCTGTTTTTT; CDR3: CAISTGVDTGELFF
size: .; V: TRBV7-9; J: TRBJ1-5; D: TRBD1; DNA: TGTGCCAGCAGCTTGGGACAGAGCAATCAGCCCCAGCATTTT; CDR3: CASSLGQSNQPQHF
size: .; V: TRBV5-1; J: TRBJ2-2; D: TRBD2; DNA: TGCGCCAGCAGCTTGGCCGGGGGGACCGGGGAGCTGTTTTTT; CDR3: CASSLAGGTGELFF
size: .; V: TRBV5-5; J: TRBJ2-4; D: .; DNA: TGTGCCAGCAGCCTCCGCGCGGGGTTTGCCAAAAACATTCAGTACTTC; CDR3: CASSLRAGFAKNIQYF